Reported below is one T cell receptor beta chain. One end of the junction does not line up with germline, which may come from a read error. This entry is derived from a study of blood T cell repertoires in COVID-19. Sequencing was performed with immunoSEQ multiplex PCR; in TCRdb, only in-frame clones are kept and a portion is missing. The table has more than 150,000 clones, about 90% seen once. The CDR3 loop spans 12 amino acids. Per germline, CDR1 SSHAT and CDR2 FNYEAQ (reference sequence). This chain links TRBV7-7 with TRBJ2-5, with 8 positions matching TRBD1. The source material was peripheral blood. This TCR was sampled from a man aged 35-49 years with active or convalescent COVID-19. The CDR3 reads CASSARTGPQYF. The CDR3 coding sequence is TGTGCTAGCAGCGCCCGGACAGGGCCCCAGTACTTC.